This T cell receptor beta chain was identified in a study of vaccination and CD4 T cells after COVID-19 (dated by TCRdb to 2022 to 2024). About the full investigation: SARS-CoV-2 positivity had been established in the convalescent patients by nasal swab PCR, and mild disease was recorded in about 9 of these patients and severe disease in one. In the convalescent cohort there were six males and four females, among whom were two Hispanic individuals, seven Caucasians, two Asians and one multiracial person. Participants got two doses of the Pfizer-BioNTech BNT162b2 vaccine (n=8) or two doses of the Moderna mRNA-1273 vaccine (n=2). Post-COVID blood samples from convalescent patients were collected a median of about 110 days after diagnosis, with a range of about 35 to 180 days. Post-vaccine blood samples were taken a median of 72 days after the second vaccine dose, with a range of roughly 13 to 250 days. The cultures were stimulated with overlapping spike peptide pools from SARS-CoV-2 and from the common cold coronaviruses HCoV-NL63, HCoV-OC43 and HCoV-229E. Control cultures received a CEFX viral epitope pool as the positive control, an HIV-1 Nef peptide pool as the negative control, or no peptide. In roughly eleven COVID-19 convalescent patients and several infection-naive healthy vaccine recipients, the spike-specific CD4+ TCR repertoire before mRNA vaccination was compared with the repertoire after mRNA vaccination.

Overall results and qualifications from the work: The study included relatively few convalescent patients and did not analyze early timepoints after natural infection. An increase in the median number of SARS-CoV-2-reactive clonotypes from approximately 23 after infection to a few dozen after vaccination was observed, but the change was not found to be significant. In convalescent patients, a median approximately 86% of post-vaccine SARS-CoV-2-reactive clones were detected only after vaccination, suggesting vaccine-specific priming. Nearly all vaccine-specific clones in convalescent patients (304 of 307) were mono-reactive for SARS-CoV-2 spike rather than cross-reactive with common cold coronaviruses.

The library was produced with PCR. DNA from cultured CD4+ T cells underwent TCR sequencing with the Oncomine TCR Beta short-read assay at the Johns Hopkins FTIC core. Genomic DNA was extracted from the cultured CD4+ T cells with the QIAamp micro DNA kit. Oncomine TCR Beta libraries from cultured CD4+ T cells were pooled using unique dual indexes and sequenced on an Illumina iSeq 100. Per the source publication's procedure: Non-productive sequences were removed, and CDR3s that did not start with C, did not end with F or W, or were shorter than 7 amino acids were discarded. Antigen-specific clonotypes were identified using the MANAFEST web application through comparison of peptide-stimulated wells with reference and other culture wells. For a clone to be called positive, the clone needed an FDR below 0.05, an odds ratio above 5, and a productive frequency above 0.1% in at least two of three replicate wells. A clonotype was classed as cross-reactive if the clonotype showed significant expansion both in SARS-CoV-2 spike wells and in at least one common cold coronavirus spike condition. Similarity between CDR3 sequences was evaluated in R version 3.6.1 using Levenshtein distances (stringdist) and unrooted phylogenetic trees (ape). The public reads were reprocessed in TCRdb via fastp at Q25 and MiXCR, keeping in-frame beta chains. Rows are combined by CDR3 protein, so each entry shows the most common genes and DNA. The V and J calls shown here were made by TCRdb, not taken from the authors' results. The table for this sample lists about 20,000 distinct CDR3 sequences; 43% of them were counted only once. Around 2.9% of the sample rests with the top ten.

At the junction V is shortened by 4 bases and J by 5 bases; bases outside the gene matches: 13. The CDR3 runs 16 amino acids, cysteine and phenylalanine included. This entry keeps only the CDR3 DNA: 48 bases, framed from base 1. Sequences KGHDR (CDR1) and SFDVKD (CDR2) are obtained from the germline V gene. Worth noting for this clonotype: What this receptor recognizes is not known. No qualities accompany the bases; no much larger clone lies one base away.

Read against the paper, the sample's treatment or condition label means: approximately 9-day PBMC culture with coronavirus spike peptide pools or control peptides (ViraFEST assay). The ViraFEST assay was used in the study, in which antigen-specific T cells were expanded with peptide pools and expanded clonotypes were subsequently identified by TCR sequencing. The convalescent patients' positive SARS-CoV-2 PCR tests fell between March and December 2020, which was before the Alpha, Beta and Delta variants emerged in the United States. Each well held approximately 2 million PBMCs cultured in IMDM containing approximately 5.3% human AB serum and approximately 9.8 IU/ml IL-2, with around 9.7 ug/ml peptide pools added. On days 3 and 7, half of the culture medium was replaced with fresh IL-2-containing medium. After ten to eleven days of culture, CD4+ T cells were isolated by negative selection using the EasySep CD4+ T cell isolation kit. Ficoll-Paque Plus gradient centrifugation was used to isolate PBMCs from whole blood, and the isolated PBMCs were then either used fresh or cryopreserved at -140C. Triplicate wells were generally used for each culture condition.

The sample consisted of CD4+ T cells from blood, cultured in vitro, taken after SARS-CoV-2 vaccination. The sequence links TRBV24-1 to TRBJ2-7; 7 bases in between match TRBD2. This TCR was recovered from a human donor who had recovered from COVID-19. The DNA is TGTGCCACCAGTGAGCTCCTCCGCGGGAGTCCCCACGAGCAGTACTTC. This is translated as CATSELLRGSPHEQYF.